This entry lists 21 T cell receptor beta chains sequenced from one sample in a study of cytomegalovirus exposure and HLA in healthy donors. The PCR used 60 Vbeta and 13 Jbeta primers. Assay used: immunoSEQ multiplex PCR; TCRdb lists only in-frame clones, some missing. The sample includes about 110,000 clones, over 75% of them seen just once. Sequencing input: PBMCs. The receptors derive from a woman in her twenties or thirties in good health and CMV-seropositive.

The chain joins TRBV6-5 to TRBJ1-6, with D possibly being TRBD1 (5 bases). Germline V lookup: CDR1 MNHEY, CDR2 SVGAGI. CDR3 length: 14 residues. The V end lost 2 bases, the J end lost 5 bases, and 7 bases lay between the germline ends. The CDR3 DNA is TGTGCCAGCAGTTACACGGACAATAATTCACCCCTCCACTTT. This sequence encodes CASSYTDNNSPLHF.

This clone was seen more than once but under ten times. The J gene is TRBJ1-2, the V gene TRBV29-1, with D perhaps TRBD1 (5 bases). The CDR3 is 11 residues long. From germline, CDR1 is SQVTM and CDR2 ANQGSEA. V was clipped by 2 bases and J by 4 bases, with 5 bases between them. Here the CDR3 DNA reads TGCAGCGTTGAAAGGGGCTATGGCTACACCTTC. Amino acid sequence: CSVERGYGYTF.

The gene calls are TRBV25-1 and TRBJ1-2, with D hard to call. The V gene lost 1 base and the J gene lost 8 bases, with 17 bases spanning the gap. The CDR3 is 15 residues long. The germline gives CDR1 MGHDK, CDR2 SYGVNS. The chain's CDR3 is CASSEWEGTRGGYTF. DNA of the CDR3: TGTGCCAGCAGTGAATGGGAAGGAACCCGCGGGGGCTACACCTTC.

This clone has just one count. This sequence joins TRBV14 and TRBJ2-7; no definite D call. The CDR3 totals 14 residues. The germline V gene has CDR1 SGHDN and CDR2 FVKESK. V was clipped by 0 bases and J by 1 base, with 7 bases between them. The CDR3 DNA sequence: TGTGCCAGCAGCCAAGAGGGCAATTCCTACGAGCAGTACTTC. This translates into CASSQEGNSYEQYF.

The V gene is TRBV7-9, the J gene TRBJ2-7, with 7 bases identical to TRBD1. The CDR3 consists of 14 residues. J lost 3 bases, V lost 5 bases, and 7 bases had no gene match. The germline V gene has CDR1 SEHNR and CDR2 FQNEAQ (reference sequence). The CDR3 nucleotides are TGTGCCAGCAGCGAGGACAGGTCCTTCTACGAGCAGTACTTC. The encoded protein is CASSEDRSFYEQYF.

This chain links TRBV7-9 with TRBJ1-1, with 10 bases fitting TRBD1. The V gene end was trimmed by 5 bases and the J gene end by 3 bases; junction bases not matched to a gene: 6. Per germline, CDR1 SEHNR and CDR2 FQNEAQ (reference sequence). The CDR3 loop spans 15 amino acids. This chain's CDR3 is CASSTGTGADTEAFF. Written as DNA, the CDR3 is TGTGCCAGCAGCACCGGGACAGGGGCGGACACTGAAGCTTTCTTT.

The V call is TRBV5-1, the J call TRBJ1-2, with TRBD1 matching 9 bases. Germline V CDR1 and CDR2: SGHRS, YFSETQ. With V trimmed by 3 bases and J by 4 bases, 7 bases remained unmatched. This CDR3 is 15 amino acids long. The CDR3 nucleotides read TGCGCCAGCAGCTGGGGACAGGGCGTATCCTATGGCTACACCTTC. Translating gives CASSWGQGVSYGYTF.

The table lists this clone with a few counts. The CDR3 spells CASRLDSYNEQFF. The CDR3 DNA is TGTGCCAGCAGACTCGACAGCTACAATGAGCAGTTCTTC. The gene calls are TRBV6-1 and TRBJ2-1; TRBD1 might be the D (5 bases). Germline CDR1 is MNHNS and CDR2 is SASEGT. V was cut by 6 bases and J by 3 bases, with 9 bases left in between. CDR3 length equals 13 residues.

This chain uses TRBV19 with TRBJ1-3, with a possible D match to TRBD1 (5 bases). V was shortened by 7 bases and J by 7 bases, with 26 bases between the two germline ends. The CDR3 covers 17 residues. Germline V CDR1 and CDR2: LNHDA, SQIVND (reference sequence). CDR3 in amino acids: CASTISLTGIPRNTIYF. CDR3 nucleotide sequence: TGTGCCAGTACCATTAGCCTAACAGGAATCCCGCGGAACACCATATATTTT.

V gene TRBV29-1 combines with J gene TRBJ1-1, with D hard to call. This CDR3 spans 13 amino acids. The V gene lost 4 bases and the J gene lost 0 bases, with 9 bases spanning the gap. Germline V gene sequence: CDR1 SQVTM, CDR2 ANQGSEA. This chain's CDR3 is CSVGRLMNTEAFF. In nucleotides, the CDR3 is TGCAGCGTTGGGCGGCTCATGAACACTGAAGCTTTCTTT.

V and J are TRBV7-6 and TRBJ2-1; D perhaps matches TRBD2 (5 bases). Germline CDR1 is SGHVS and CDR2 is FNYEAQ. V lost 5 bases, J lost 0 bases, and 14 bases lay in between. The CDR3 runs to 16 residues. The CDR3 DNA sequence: TGTGCCAGCAGCCAATCAAGCGGCAACTCCTACAATGAGCAGTTCTTC. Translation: CASSQSSGNSYNEQFF.

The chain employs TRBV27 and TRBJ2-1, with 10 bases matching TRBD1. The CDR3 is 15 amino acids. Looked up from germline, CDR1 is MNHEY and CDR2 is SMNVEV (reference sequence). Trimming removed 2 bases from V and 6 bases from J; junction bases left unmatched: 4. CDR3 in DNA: TGTGCCAGCAGTTTAGGGACAGGGGTAATCAATGAGCAGTTCTTC. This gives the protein CASSLGTGVINEQFF.

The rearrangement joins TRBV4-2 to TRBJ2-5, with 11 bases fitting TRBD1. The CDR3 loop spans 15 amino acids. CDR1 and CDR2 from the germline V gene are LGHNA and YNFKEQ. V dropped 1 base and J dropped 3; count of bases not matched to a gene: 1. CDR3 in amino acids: CASSQGTGGEETQYF. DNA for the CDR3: TGTGCCAGCAGCCAAGGGACAGGGGGCGAAGAGACCCAGTACTTC.

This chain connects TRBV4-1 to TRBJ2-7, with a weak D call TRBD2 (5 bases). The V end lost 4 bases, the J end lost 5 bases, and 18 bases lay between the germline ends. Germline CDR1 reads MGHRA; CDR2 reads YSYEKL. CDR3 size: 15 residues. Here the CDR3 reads CASSPRWRLEDEQYF. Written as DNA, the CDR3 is TGCGCCAGCAGCCCCCGTTGGCGCCTGGAGGACGAGCAGTACTTC.

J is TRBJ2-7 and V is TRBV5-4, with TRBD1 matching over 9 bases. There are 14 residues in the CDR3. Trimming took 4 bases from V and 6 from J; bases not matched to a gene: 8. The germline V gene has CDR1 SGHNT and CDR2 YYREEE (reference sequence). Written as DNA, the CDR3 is TGTGCCAGCAGCCTGGGGGACAGGGCCGGCGAGCAGTACTTC. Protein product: CASSLGDRAGEQYF.

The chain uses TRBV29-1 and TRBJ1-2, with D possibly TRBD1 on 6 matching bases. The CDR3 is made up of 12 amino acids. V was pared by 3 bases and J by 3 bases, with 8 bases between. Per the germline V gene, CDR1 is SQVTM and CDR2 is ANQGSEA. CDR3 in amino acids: CSVDRGDYGYTF. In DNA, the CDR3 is TGCAGCGTTGACAGGGGTGACTATGGCTACACCTTC.

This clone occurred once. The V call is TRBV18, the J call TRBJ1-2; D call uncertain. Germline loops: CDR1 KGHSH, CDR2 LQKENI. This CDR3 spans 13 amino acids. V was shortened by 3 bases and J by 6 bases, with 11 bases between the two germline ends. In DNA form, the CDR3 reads TGTGCCAGCTCACCCGGTTTCGTCAATGGCTACACCTTC. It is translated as CASSPGFVNGYTF.

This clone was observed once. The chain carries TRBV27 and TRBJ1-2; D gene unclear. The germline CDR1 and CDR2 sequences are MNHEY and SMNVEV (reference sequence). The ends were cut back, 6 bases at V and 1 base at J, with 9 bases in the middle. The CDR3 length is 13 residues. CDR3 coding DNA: TGTGCCAGCAGGTCCGGGGTTAACTATGGCTACACCTTC. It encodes CASRSGVNYGYTF.

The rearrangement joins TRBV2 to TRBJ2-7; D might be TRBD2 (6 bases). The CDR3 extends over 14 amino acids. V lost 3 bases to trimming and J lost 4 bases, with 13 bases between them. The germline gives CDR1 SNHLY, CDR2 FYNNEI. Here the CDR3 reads CASSDPGLNYEQYF. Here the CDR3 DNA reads TGTGCCAGCAGTGACCCAGGACTAAATTACGAGCAGTACTTC.

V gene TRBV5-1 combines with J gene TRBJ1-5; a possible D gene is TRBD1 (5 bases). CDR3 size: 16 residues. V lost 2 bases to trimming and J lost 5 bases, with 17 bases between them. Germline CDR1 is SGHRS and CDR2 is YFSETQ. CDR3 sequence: CASSLREAGGDQPQHF. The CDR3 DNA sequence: TGCGCCAGCAGCTTACGAGAAGCCGGGGGAGATCAGCCCCAGCATTTT.

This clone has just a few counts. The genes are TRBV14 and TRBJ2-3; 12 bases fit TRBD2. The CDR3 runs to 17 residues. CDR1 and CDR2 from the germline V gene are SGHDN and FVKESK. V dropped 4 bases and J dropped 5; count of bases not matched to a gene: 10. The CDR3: CASSPSLLAGGLDTQYF. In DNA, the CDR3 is TGTGCCAGCAGCCCGTCCCTTCTAGCGGGGGGGCTAGATACGCAGTATTTT.